The clone carrying this T cell receptor beta chain was observed once. Libraries were prepared by immunoSEQ multiplex PCR; TCRdb keeps only in-frame clonotypes and omits some of them. Found here are about 85,000 clones, 90% of them singletons; the top ten hold roughly 4.5%. These data originate in a study of blood T cell repertoires in COVID-19. Whole-study context: Sites across the United States, Italy and Spain contributed samples from acute and convalescent COVID-19.

The TCR was taken from a woman older than 75 with active or convalescent COVID-19. The sequencing sample was made of peripheral blood.

The CDR3 reads CASSRQGRGNEKLFF. The CDR3 nucleotides are TGTGCCAGCAGCCGCCAGGGTAGGGGTAATGAAAAACTGTTTTTT. The rearrangement joins TRBV3-1 (or the pseudogene TRBV3-2) to TRBJ1-4; D is possibly TRBD1 (5 bases). Trimming shortened V by 4 bases and J by 4 bases, and 13 bases separated the two germline ends. Germline V gene sequence: CDR1 LGHDT, CDR2 YNNKEL (reference sequence). The CDR3 covers 15 residues.